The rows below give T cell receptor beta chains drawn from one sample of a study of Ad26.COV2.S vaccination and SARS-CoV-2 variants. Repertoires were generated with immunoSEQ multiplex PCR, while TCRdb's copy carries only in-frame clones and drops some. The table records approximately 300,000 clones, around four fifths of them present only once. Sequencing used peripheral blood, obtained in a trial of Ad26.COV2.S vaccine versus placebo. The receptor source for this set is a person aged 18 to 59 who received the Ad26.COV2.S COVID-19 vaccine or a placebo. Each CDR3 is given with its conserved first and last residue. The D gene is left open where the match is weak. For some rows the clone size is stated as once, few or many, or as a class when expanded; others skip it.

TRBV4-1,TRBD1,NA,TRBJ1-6,CASSQEGTGVSPLHF,TGCGCCAGCAGCCAAGAGGGGACAGGGGTCTCACCCCTCCACTTT
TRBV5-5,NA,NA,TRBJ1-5,CASSLEIHQPQHF,TGTGCCAGCAGCTTGGAGATTCATCAGCCCCAGCATTTT
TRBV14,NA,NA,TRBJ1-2,CASSRHRVFHF,TGTGCCAGCAGCCGACACAGGGTATTCCACTTC
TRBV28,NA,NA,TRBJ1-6,CASSPSRRDSPLHF,TGTGCCAGCAGTCCTTCTCGCAGGGATTCACCCCTCCACTTT
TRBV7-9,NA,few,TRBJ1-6,CASASWAARTGGINSPLHF,TGTGCCAGCGCCTCCTGGGCAGCCCGTACAGGCGGGATTAATTCACCCCTCCACTTT
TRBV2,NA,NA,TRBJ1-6,CASSEVRTQNNSPLHF,TGTGCCAGCAGTGAAGTACGGACCCAGAATAATTCACCCCTCCACTTT
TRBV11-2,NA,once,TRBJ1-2,CASSLGRGSGGYTF,TGTGCCAGCAGCTTAGGCAGGGGATCGGGTGGCTACACCTTC
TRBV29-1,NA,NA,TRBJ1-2,CSVRAGDYGYTF,TGCAGCGTTCGGGCAGGGGACTATGGCTACACCTTC
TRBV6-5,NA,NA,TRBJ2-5,CASRAFPYQETQYF,TGTGCCAGCAGGGCATTCCCGTACCAAGAGACCCAGTACTTC
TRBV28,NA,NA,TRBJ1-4,CASSLIQTEINEKLFF,TGTGCCAGCAGCTTGATCCAGACAGAGATTAATGAAAAACTGTTTTTT
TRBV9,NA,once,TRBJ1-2,CASSVALGPGGYTF,TGTGCCAGCAGCGTAGCTCTGGGACCGGGGGGCTACACCTTC
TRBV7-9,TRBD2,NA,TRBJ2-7,CASSSPGRGMYEQYF,TGTGCCAGCAGCTCCCCGGGGAGGGGAATGTACGAGCAGTACTTC
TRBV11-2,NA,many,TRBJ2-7,CASSARGGSGYEQYF,TGTGCCAGCAGCGCCCGTGGGGGGAGCGGCTACGAGCAGTACTTC
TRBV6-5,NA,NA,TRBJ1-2,CASSTRLSYGYTF,TGTGCCAGCAGCACCCGACTGAGTTATGGCTACACCTTC
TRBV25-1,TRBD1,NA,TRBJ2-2,CASSLQDRVPTGELFF,TGTGCCAGCAGCCTCCAGGACAGGGTCCCCACCGGGGAGCTGTTTTTT
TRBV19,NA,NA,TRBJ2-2,CASTSGGTTGELFF,TGTGCCAGTACCTCAGGCGGGACCACCGGGGAGCTGTTTTTT
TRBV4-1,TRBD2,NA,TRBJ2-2,CASSREKAGGLPGELFF,TGCGCCAGCAGCCGCGAGAAAGCGGGGGGGCTCCCCGGGGAGCTGTTTTTT
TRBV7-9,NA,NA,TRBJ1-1,CASSLATANTEAFF,TGTGCCAGCAGCTTAGCTACAGCGAACACTGAAGCTTTCTTT
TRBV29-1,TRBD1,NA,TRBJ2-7,CSVKSPRTGRSYEQYF,TGCAGCGTGAAATCCCCCCGGACAGGGAGGTCCTACGAGCAGTACTTC
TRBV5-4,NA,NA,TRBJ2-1,CASRLDSYNEQFF,TGTGCCAGCAGATTGGACAGTTACAATGAGCAGTTCTTC
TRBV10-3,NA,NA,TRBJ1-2,CAISGQASDYGYTF,TGTGCCATCAGTGGCCAGGCTAGTGACTATGGCTACACCTTC
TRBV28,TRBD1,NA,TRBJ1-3,CASRSTGVGINTIYF,TGTGCCAGCAGATCTACAGGGGTTGGGATAAACACCATATATTTT
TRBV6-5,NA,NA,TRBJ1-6,CASSYLGEFAPLHF,TGTGCCAGCAGTTACTTAGGGGAATTTGCACCCCTCCACTTT
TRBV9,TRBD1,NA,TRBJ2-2,CASSQKTGGPGELFF,TGTGCCAGCAGCCAGAAAACAGGGGGTCCCGGGGAGCTGTTTTTT
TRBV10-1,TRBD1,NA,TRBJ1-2,CASSETGGYGYTF,TGCGCCAGCAGTGAGACAGGGGGCTATGGCTACACCTTC
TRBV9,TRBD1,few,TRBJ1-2,CASSVARGLNYGYTF,TGTGCCAGCAGCGTAGCCAGGGGGCTCAACTATGGCTACACCTTC
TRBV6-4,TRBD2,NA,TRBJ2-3,CASSRTSGDPRTQYF,TGTGCCAGCAGTCGGACTAGCGGAGATCCACGGACGCAGTATTTT
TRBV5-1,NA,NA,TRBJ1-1,CASSLQGMNTEAFF,TGCGCCAGCAGCCTCCAGGGCATGAACACTGAAGCTTTCTTT
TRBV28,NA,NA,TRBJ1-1,CASSTGSTEAFF,TGTGCCAGCTCGACAGGTTCCACTGAAGCTTTCTTT
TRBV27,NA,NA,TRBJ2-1,CASSGGTVNDEQFF,TGTGCCAGCAGTGGCGGGACAGTGAACGATGAGCAGTTCTTC
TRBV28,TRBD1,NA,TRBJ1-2,CASSLPVGFGTGLFYGYTF,TGTGCCAGCAGTTTACCCGTGGGGTTCGGGACAGGGCTGTTCTATGGCTACACCTTC
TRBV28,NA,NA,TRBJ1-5,CASSGDGNQPQHF,TGTGCCAGCAGTGGAGACGGGAATCAGCCCCAGCATTTT
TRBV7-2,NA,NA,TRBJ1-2,CASSPRTPIGGYTF,TGTGCCAGCAGCCCCAGGACACCTATCGGGGGCTACACCTTC
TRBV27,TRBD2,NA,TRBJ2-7,CASSFAGGNEQYF,TGTGCCAGCAGTTTTGCCGGGGGGAACGAGCAGTACTTC
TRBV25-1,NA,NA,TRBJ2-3,CASSARLPGDTQYF,TGTGCCAGCAGTGCCCGCCTGCCGGGAGATACGCAGTATTTT
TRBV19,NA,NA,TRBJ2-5,CASSLGLRGETQYF,TGTGCCAGTAGTCTGGGTCTCCGGGGCGAGACCCAGTACTTC
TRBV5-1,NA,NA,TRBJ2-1,CASSLGGATYNEQFF,TGCGCCAGCAGCTTGGGGGGTGCTACCTACAATGAGCAGTTCTTC
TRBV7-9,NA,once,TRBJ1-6,CASSLGGDSPLHF,TGTGCCAGCAGCCTGGGGGGGGATTCACCCCTCCACTTT
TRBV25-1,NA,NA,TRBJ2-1,CASSELQGGRNNEQFF,TGTGCCAGCAGTGAGCTCCAGGGGGGGAGAAACAATGAGCAGTTCTTC
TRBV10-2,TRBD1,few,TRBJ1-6,CASFSPGGSSYNSPLHF,TGCGCCAGCTTTAGTCCAGGGGGGAGCTCCTATAATTCACCCCTCCACTTT
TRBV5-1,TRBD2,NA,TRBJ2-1,CASSFPSGGVVGEQFF,TGCGCCAGCAGCTTTCCCAGCGGGGGGGTGGTAGGTGAGCAGTTCTTC
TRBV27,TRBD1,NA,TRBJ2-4,CASRLTRGPVAKNIQYF,TGTGCCAGCAGGCTGACGAGGGGGCCGGTGGCCAAAAACATTCAGTACTTC
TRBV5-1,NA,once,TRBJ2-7,CASREGQSPSYEQYF,TGCGCCAGCAGGGAGGGACAGTCTCCTTCCTACGAGCAGTACTTC
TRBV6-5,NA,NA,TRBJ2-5,CASSYSRAVGQETQYF,TGTGCCAGCAGTTACTCGAGGGCCGTAGGGCAAGAGACCCAGTACTTC
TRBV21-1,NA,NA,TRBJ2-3,CASSKTPGTSGGKNTDTQYF,TGTGCCAGCAGCAAAACTCCCGGGACTAGCGGGGGGAAAAACACAGATACGCAGTATTTT
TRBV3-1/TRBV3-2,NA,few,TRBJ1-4,CASSQDRGREKLFF,TGTGCCAGCAGCCAAGACAGGGGAAGAGAAAAACTGTTTTTT
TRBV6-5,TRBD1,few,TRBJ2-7,CASRPYRGSPYEQYF,TGTGCCAGCAGGCCTTACAGGGGATCCCCCTACGAGCAGTACTTC
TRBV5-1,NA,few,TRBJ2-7,CASSLDTSYEQYF,TGCGCCAGCAGCTTGGACACCTCCTACGAGCAGTACTTC
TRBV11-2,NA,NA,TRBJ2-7,CASSLDGGRDEQYF,TGTGCCAGCAGCTTAGACGGCGGACGTGACGAGCAGTACTTC
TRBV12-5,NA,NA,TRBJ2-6,CASGLVRGSTGTANVLTF,TGTGCTAGTGGTTTGGTACGGGGGTCGACAGGGACGGCCAACGTCCTGACTTTC
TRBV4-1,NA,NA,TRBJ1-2,CASSQVPTADYTF,TGCGCCAGCAGCCAAGTCCCGACAGCAGACTACACCTTC
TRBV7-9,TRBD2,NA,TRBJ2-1,CASSYLAGGPNEQFF,TGTGCCAGCAGCTACCTAGCGGGGGGCCCCAATGAGCAGTTCTTC
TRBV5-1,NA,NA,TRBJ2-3,CASSVGGGDTQYF,TGCGCCAGCAGCGTCGGAGGAGGAGATACGCAGTATTTT
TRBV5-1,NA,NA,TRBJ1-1,CASSLPTERAFF,TGCGCCAGCAGCCTACCGACAGAAAGGGCTTTCTTT
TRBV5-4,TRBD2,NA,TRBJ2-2,CASGPGGNTGELFF,TGTGCCAGCGGGCCGGGGGGGAACACCGGGGAGCTGTTTTTT
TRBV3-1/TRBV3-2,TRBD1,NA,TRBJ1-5,CASSQQQGQPQHF,TGTGCCAGCAGCCAACAACAGGGGCAGCCCCAGCATTTT
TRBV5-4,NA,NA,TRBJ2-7,CASSRGEDTFSYEQYF,TGTGCCAGCAGCCGGGGCGAGGACACCTTCTCCTACGAGCAGTACTTC
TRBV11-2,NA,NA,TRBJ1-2,CASSPDSGSHGYTF,TGTGCCAGCAGCCCGGATTCGGGGAGTCACGGCTACACCTTC
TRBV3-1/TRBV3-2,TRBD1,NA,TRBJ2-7,CASSARDGDSYEQYF,TGTGCCAGCAGCGCTAGGGATGGGGACAGCTACGAGCAGTACTTC
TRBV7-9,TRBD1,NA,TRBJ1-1,CASSLKGTGNTEAFF,TGTGCCAGCAGCTTAAAAGGGACAGGGAACACTGAAGCTTTCTTT